This T cell receptor (beta chain) was found in a study of EBV T-cell therapy then PD-1 blockade in nasopharyngeal carcinoma. Treatment given: AdE1-LMPpoly-expanded autologous EBV-specific T-cell therapy followed by anti-PD-1 nivolumab. A note on this clone: Its antigen is not known.

Data came from immunoSEQ multiplex PCR; TCRdb stores just in-frame clones and leaves some out. This sample has fewer than 25,000 clones, with about 80% found just once. V was pared by 1 base and J by 2 bases, with 6 bases between. There are 14 residues in the CDR3. From germline, CDR1 is MNHEY and CDR2 SMNVEV (reference sequence). J is TRBJ2-1 and V is TRBV27, with a possible D match to TRBD2 (5 bases). Sequencing used CD8+ T cells from blood, obtained around day 65 from a patient whose treatment included autologous EBV-specific T cells and nivolumab. The TCR comes from a middle-aged man with nasopharyngeal carcinoma. In DNA, the CDR3 is TGTGCCAGCAGTTTATTAGCGACCTACAATGAGCAGTTCTTC. It yields the protein CASSLLATYNEQFF.